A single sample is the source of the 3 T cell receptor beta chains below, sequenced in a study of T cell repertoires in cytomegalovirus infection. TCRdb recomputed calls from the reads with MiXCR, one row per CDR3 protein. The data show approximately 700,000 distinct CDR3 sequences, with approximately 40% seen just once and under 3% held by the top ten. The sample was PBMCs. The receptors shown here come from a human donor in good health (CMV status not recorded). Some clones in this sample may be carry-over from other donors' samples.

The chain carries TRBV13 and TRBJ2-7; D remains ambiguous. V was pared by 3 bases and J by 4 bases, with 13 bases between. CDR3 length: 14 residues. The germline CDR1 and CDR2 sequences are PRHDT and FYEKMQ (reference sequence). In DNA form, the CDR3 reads TGTGCCAGCAGCTTCCCCAGCCAACAGTACGAGCAGTACTTC. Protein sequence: CASSFPSQQYEQYF.

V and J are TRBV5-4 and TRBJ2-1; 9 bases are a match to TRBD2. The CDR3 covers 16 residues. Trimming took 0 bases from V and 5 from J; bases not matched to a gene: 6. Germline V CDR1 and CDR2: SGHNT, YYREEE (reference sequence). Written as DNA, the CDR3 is TGTGCCAGCAGCTTGGTGGGGCTAGCGGGAAACAATGAGCAGTTCTTC. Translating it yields CASSLVGLAGNNEQFF.

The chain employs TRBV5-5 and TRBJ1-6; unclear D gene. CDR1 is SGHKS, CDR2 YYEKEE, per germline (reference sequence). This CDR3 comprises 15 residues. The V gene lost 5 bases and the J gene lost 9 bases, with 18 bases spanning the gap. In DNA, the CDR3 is TGTGCCAGCAGGAGTACTGGAGAGCAAACTTCACCCCTCCACTTT. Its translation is CASRSTGEQTSPLHF.